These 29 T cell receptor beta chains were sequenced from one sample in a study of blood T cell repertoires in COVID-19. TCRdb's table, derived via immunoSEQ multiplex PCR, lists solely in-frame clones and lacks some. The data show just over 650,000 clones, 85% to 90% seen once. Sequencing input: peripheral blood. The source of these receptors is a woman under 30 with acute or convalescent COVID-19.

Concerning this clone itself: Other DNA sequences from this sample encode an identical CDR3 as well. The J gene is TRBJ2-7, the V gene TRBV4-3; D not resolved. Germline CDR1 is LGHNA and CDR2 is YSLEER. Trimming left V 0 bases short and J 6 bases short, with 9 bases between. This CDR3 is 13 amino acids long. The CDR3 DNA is TGCGCCAGCAGCCAAGATCGAGGTCTCGAGCAGTACTTC. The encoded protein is CASSQDRGLEQYF.

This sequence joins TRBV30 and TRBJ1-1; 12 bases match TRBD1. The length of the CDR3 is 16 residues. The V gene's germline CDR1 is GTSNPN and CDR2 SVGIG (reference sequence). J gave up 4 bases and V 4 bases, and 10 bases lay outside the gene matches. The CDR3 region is CAWTRDRGQGSTEAFF. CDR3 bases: TGTGCCTGGACACGGGACAGGGGGCAGGGGAGCACTGAAGCTTTCTTT.

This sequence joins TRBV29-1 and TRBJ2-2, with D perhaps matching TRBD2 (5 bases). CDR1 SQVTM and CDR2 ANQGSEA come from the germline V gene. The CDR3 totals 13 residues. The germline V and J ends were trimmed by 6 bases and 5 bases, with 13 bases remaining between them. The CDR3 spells CSVQEGRTGELFF. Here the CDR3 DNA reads TGCAGCGTGCAGGAAGGGAGAACCGGGGAGCTGTTTTTT.

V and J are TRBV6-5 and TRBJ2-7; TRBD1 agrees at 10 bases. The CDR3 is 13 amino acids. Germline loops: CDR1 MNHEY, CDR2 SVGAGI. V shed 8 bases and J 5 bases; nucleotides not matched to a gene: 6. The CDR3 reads CASSGTGVDEQYF. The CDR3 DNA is TGTGCCAGCTCCGGGACAGGGGTCGACGAGCAGTACTTC.

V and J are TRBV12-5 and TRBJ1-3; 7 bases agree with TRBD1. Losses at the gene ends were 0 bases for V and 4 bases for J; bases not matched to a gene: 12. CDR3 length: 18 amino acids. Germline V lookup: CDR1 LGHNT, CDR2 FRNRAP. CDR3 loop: CASGLVLGTVIKGNTIYF. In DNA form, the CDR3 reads TGTGCTAGTGGTTTGGTACTAGGGACAGTTATTAAGGGAAACACCATATATTTT.

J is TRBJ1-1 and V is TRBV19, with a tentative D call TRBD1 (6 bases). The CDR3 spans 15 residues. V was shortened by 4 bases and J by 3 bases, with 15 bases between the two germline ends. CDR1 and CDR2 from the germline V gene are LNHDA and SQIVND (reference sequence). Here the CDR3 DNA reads TGTGCCAGTAGTAACAGGGCGTACGGTTACACTGAAGCTTTCTTT. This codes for CASSNRAYGYTEAFF. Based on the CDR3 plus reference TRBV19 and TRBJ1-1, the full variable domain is DGGITQSPKYLFRKEGQNVTLSCEQNLNHDAMYWYRQDPGQGLRLIYYSQIVNDFQKGDIAEGYSVSREKKESFPLTVTSAQKNPTAFYLCASSNRAYGYTEAFFGQGTRLTVV.

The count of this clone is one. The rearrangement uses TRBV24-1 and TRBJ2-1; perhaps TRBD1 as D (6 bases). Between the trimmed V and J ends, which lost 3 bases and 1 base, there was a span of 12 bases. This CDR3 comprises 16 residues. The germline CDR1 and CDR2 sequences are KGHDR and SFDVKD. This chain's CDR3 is CATSDPRGGSYNEQFF. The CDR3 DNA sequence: TGTGCCACCAGTGATCCCAGAGGGGGTTCCTACAATGAGCAGTTCTTC.

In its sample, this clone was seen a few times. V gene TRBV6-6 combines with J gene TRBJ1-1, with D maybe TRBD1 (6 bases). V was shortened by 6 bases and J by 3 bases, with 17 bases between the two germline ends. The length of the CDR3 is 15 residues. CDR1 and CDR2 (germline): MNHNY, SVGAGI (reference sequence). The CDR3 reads CASRRLGTSDTEAFF. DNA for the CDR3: TGTGCCAGCAGGCGGCTGGGGACATCTGACACTGAAGCTTTCTTT.

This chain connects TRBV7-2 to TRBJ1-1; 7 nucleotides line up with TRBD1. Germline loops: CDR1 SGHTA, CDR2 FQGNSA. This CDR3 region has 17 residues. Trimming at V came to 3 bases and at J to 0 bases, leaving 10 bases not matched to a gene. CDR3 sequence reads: CASSLLRRTGMNTEAFF. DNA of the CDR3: TGTGCCAGCAGCTTGTTAAGGAGGACAGGCATGAACACTGAAGCTTTCTTT.

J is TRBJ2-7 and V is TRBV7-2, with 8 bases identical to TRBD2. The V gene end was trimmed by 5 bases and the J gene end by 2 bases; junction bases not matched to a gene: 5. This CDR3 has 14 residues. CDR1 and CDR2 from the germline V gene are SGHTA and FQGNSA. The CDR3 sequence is CASSAREGPYEQYF. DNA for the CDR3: TGTGCCAGCAGCGCTCGGGAGGGCCCCTACGAGCAGTACTTC.

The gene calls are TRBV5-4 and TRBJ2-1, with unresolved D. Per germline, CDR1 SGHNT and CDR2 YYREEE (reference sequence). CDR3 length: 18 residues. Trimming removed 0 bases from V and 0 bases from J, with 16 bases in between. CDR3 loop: CASSLVLTTRSSYNEQFF. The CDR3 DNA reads TGTGCCAGCAGCTTGGTATTAACTACACGGAGCTCCTACAATGAGCAGTTCTTC.

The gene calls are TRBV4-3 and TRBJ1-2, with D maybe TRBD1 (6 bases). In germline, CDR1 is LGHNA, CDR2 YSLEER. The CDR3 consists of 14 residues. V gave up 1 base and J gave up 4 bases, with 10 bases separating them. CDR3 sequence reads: CASSQGARGYGYTF. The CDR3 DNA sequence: TGCGCCAGCAGCCAAGGAGCCAGGGGCTATGGCTACACCTTC.

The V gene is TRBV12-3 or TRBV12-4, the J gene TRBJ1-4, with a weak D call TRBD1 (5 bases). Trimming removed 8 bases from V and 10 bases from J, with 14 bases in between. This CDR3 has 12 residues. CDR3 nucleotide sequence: TGTGCCAGCCAGGGAGGCTACGGAAAACTGTTTTTT. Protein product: CASQGGYGKLFF.

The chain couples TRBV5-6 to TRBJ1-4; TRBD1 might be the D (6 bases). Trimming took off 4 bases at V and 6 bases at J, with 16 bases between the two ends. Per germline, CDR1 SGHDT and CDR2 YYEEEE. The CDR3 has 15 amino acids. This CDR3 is CASSRLGGSDEKLFF. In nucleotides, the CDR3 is TGTGCCAGCAGCCGCCTAGGGGGAAGTGATGAAAAACTGTTTTTT.

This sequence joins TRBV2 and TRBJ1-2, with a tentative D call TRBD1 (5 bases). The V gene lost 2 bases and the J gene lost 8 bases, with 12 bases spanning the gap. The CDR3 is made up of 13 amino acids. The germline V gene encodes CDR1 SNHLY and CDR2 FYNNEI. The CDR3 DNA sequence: TGTGCCAGCAGTGAATTGACCTCAGGGGGCTACACCTTC. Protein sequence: CASSELTSGGYTF.

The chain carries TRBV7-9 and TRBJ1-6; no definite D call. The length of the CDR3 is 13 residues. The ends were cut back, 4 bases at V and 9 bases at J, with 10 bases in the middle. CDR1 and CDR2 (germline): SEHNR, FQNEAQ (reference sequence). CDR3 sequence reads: CASSSVGGSPLHF. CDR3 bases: TGTGCCAGCAGCTCAGTAGGAGGTTCACCCCTCCACTTT.

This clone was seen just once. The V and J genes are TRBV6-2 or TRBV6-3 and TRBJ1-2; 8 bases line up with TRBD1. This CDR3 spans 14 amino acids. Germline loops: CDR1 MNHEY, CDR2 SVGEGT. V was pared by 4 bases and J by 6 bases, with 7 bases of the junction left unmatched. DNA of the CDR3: TGTGCCAGCAGTTCTCCGGGACAGGTCGATGGCTACACCTTC. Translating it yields CASSSPGQVDGYTF.

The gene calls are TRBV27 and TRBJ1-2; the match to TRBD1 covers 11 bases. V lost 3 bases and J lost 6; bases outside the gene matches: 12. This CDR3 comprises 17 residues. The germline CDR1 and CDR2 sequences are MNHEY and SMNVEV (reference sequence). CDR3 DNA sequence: TGTGCCAGCAGTTTCCGGGACAGGGGGAGTCTCGGGAATGGCTACACCTTC. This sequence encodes CASSFRDRGSLGNGYTF.

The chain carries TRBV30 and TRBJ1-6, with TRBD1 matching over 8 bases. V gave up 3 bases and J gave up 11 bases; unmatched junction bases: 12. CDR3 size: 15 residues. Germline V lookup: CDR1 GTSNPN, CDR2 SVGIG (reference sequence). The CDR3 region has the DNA TGTGCCTGGAGACGACAGGGGTTCGGGGAGGCACCCCTCCACTTT. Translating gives CAWRRQGFGEAPLHF. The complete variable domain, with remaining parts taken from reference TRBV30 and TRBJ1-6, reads SQTIHQWPATLVQPVGSPLSLECTVEGTSNPNLYWYRQAAGRGLQLLFYSVGIGQISSEVPQNLSASRPQDRQFILSSKKLLLSDSGFYLCAWRRQGFGEAPLHFGNGTRLTVT.

The CDR3 region is CSVPGDLGGYTF. In DNA, the CDR3 is TGCAGCGTCCCGGGAGATCTAGGGGGCTACACCTTC. The chain has TRBV29-1 and TRBJ1-2; D gene uncertain. The ends were cut back, 6 bases at V and 8 bases at J, with 16 bases in the middle. The CDR3 loop spans 12 amino acids. Germline-derived CDR1 and CDR2 are SQVTM and ANQGSEA.

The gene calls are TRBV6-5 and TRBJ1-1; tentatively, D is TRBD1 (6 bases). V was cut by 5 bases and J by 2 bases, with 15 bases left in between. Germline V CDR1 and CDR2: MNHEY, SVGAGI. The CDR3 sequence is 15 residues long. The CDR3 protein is CASSPPQGLNTEAFF. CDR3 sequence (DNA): TGTGCCAGCAGTCCCCCTCAGGGGTTAAACACTGAAGCTTTCTTT.

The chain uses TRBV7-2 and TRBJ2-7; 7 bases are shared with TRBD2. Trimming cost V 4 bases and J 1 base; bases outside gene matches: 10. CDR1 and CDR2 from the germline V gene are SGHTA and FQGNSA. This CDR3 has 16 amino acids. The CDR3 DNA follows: TGTGCCAGCAGCTCCGACGCGGGACTATTTTCCTACGAGCAGTACTTC. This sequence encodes CASSSDAGLFSYEQYF.

CDR3 sequence (DNA): TGTGCCAGCAGCCAGGAGGGGACTCACCCAGAAGCTTTCTTT. As protein: CASSQEGTHPEAFF. The gene calls are TRBV3-1 (or the pseudogene TRBV3-2) and TRBJ1-1; tentatively, D is TRBD1 (5 bases). CDR1 and CDR2 (germline): LGHDT, YNNKEL (reference sequence). The CDR3 is 14 amino acids. The V end was cut by 3 bases, the J end by 8 bases, with 16 bases between.

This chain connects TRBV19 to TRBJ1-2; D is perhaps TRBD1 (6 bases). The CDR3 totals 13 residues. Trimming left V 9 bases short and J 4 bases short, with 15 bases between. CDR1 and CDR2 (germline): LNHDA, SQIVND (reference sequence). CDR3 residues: CASRGLNGYGYTF. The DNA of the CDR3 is TGTGCCAGCAGGGGATTAAACGGCTATGGCTACACCTTC.

The CDR3 DNA reads TGTGCCAGCAGTGAACGGCAGGGCTCCAATTCACCCCTCCACTTT. As protein: CASSERQGSNSPLHF. The rearrangement links TRBV2 to TRBJ1-6; D is perhaps TRBD1 (5 bases). V was trimmed by 2 bases and J by 7 bases, leaving 12 bases between them. Per germline, CDR1 SNHLY and CDR2 FYNNEI. The CDR3 consists of 15 residues. The whole variable domain, filled in from reference TRBV2 and TRBJ1-6, reads EPEVTQTPSHQVTQMGQEVILRCVPISNHLYFYWYRQILGQKVEFLVSFYNNEISEKSEIFDDQFSVERPDGSNFTLKIRSTKLEDSAMYFCASSERQGSNSPLHFGNGTRLTVT.

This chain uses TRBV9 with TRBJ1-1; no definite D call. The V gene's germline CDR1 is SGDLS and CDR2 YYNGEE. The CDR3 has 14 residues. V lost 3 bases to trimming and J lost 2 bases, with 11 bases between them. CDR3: CASSDYEGNTEAFF. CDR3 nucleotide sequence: TGTGCCAGCAGCGACTACGAGGGAAACACTGAAGCTTTCTTT.

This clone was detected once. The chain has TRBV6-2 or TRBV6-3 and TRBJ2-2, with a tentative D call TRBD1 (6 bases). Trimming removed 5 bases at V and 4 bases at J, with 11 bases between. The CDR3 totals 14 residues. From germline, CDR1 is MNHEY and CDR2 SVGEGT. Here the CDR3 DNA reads TGTGCCAGCAGTATATCCAGGGGCACCGGGGAGCTGTTTTTT. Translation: CASSISRGTGELFF.

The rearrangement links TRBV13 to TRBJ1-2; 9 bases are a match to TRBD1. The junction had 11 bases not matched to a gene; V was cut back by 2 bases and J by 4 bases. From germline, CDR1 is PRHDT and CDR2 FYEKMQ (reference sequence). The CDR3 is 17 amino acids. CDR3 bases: TGTGCCAGCAGCTTAACCGGGACAGGGCAAATCGTCTATGGCTACACCTTC. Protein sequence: CASSLTGTGQIVYGYTF.

In nucleotides, the CDR3 is TGTGCCAGCAGTTTAGGATTGCGGGGGACAAGTTATAATTCACCCCTCCACTTT. Translating it yields CASSLGLRGTSYNSPLHF. V gene TRBV27 combines with J gene TRBJ1-6; perhaps TRBD1 as D (6 bases). Trimming shortened V by 2 bases and J by 4 bases, and 18 bases separated the two germline ends. Looked up from germline, CDR1 is MNHEY and CDR2 is SMNVEV (reference sequence). This CDR3 contains 18 residues.